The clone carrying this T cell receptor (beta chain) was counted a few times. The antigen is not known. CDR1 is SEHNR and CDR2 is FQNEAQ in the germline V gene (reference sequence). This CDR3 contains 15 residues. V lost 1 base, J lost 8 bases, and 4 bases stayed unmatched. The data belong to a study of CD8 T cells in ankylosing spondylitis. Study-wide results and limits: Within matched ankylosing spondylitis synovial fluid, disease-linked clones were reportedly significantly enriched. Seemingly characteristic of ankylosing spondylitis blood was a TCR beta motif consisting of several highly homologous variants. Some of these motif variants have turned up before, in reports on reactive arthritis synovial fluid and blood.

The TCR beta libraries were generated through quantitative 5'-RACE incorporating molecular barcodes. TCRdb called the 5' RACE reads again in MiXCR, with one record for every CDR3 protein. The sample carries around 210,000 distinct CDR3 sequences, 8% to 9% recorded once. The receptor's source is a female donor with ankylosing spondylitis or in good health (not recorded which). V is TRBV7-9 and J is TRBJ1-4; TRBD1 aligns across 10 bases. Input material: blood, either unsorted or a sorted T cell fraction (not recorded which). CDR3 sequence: CASSLGGQGKEKLFF. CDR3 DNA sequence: TGTGCCAGCAGCTTAGGGGGACAGGGGAAAGAAAAACTGTTTTTT.